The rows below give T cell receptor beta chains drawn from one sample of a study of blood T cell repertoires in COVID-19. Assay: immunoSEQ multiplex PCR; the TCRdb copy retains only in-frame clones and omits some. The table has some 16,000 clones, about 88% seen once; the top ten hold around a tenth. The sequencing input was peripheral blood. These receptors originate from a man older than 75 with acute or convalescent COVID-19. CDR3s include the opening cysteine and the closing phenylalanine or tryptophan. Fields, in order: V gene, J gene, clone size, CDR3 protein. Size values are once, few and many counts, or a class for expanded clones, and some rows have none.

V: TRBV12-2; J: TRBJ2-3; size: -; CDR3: CASRLALAGNADTQYF
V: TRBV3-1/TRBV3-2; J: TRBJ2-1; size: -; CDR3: CASSLAGVPYNEQFF
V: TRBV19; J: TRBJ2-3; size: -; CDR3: CASSIGLAGGTDTQYF
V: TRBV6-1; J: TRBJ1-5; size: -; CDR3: CASSAPPGQGNQPQHF
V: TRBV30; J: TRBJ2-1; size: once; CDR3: CAWMSQGVNEQFF
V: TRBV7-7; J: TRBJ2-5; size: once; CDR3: CASSLGVGGSGETQYF
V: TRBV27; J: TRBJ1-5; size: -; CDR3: CASSLLGTGDKQPQHF
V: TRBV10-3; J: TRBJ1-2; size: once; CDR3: CAISQGQETYGYTF
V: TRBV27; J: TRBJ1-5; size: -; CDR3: CASSLAGGGNQPQHF
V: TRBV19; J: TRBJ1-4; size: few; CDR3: CASSIGNRVVEKLFF
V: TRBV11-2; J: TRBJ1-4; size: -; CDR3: CASSLEGAGGSEKLFF
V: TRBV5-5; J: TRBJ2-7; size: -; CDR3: CASSLIRGYEQYF
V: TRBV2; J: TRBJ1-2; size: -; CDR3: CASSEVGQGGYTF
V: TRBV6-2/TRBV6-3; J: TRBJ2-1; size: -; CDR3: CASSYSSSGRANEQFF
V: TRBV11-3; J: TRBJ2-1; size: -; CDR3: CASSFTRVNEQFF
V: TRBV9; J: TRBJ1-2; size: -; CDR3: CASSVTRTGVDGYTF
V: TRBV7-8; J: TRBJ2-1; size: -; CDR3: CASSLVQGLYNEQFF
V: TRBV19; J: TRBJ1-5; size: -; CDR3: CASSIERDGQPQHF
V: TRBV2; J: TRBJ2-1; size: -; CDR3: CASSFARGSEQFF
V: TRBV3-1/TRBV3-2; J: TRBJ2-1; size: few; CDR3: CASRGSGRAPYNEQFF
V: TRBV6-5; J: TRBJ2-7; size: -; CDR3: CASSYSNFYEQYF
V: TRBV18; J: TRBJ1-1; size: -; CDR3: CASSPGQGNEAFF
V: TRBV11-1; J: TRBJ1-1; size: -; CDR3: CASSSQGATEAFF
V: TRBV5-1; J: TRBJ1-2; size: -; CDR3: CASSLNWGAPYGYTF
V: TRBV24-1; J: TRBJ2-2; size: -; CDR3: CATSDPARQGDGELFF
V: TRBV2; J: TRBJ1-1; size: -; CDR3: CASRRLGTEAFF
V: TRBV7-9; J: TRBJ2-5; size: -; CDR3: CASSLGVQHTQYF
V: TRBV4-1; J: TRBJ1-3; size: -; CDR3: CASSQGQALTGNTIYF
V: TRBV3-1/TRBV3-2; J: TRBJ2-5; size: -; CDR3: CASSQDSKTQYF
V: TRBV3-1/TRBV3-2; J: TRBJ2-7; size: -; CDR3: CASKGGAREQYF
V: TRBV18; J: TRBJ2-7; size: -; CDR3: CASTLNNRDEQYF
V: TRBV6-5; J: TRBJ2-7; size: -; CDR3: CASSFNRDRKNEQYF
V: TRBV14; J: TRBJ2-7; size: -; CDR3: CASSPRAVYSYEQYF
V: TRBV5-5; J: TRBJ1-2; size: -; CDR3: CASSPWTGQGAGGYTF
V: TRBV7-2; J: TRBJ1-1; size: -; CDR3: CASSVTGVDTEAFF